The rows below give T cell receptor beta chains drawn from one sample of a study of blood T cell repertoires in COVID-19. Clones were sequenced by immunoSEQ multiplex PCR, and TCRdb holds only the in-frame ones, with some missing. The sample carries roughly 80,000 clones, around four fifths recorded once. The sequenced material came from peripheral blood. The source is a human donor in a cohort sampled during active COVID-19. CDR3s include the opening cysteine and the closing phenylalanine or tryptophan. D genes are given only for firm matches. Part of the rows lack a size; the others show once, few, many or a class for expanded clones.

clone_size: few; v_call: TRBV6-6; d_call: TRBD1; j_call: TRBJ1-2; cdr3_aa: CASSYTSDRAHGYTF; cdr3_nt: TGTGCCAGCAGCTATACCTCGGACAGGGCCCATGGCTACACCTTC
clone_size: .; v_call: TRBV2; d_call: TRBD1; j_call: TRBJ1-2; cdr3_aa: CASGPRGAYGYTF; cdr3_nt: TGTGCCAGCGGGCCCAGGGGGGCCTATGGCTACACCTTC
clone_size: .; v_call: TRBV7-2; d_call: TRBD2; j_call: TRBJ2-3; cdr3_aa: CASSSRAGAGSDTQYF; cdr3_nt: TGTGCCAGCAGCTCCAGAGCGGGAGCGGGGTCAGATACGCAGTATTTT
clone_size: once; v_call: TRBV11-3; d_call: .; j_call: TRBJ2-3; cdr3_aa: CASNLGRGTASVTQYF; cdr3_nt: TGTGCCAGCAACTTAGGACGGGGAACCGCCTCGGTTACGCAGTATTTT
clone_size: .; v_call: TRBV28; d_call: .; j_call: TRBJ2-5; cdr3_aa: CASSSPPGGGQETQYF; cdr3_nt: TGTGCCAGCAGTTCCCCCCCCGGGGGAGGACAAGAGACCCAGTACTTC
clone_size: .; v_call: TRBV6-1; d_call: .; j_call: TRBJ1-5; cdr3_aa: CASSEKGDSNQPQHF; cdr3_nt: TGTGCCAGCAGTGAAAAAGGGGATAGCAATCAGCCCCAGCATTTT
clone_size: .; v_call: TRBV19; d_call: .; j_call: TRBJ1-1; cdr3_aa: CASLGQVNTEAFF; cdr3_nt: TGTGCCAGCCTGGGACAAGTGAACACTGAAGCTTTCTTT
clone_size: .; v_call: TRBV6-5; d_call: .; j_call: TRBJ1-3; cdr3_aa: CASSSRSSGNTIYF; cdr3_nt: TGTGCCAGCAGTTCGCGGAGCTCTGGAAACACCATATATTTT
clone_size: once; v_call: TRBV7-8; d_call: TRBD2; j_call: TRBJ2-7; cdr3_aa: CASSLASAGGPYEQYF; cdr3_nt: TGTGCCAGCAGCTTAGCATCCGCGGGAGGACCCTACGAGCAGTACTTC
clone_size: once; v_call: TRBV24-1; d_call: .; j_call: TRBJ2-6; cdr3_aa: CATSDTRSPPANVLTF; cdr3_nt: TGTGCCACCAGTGATACGCGGTCACCCCCGGCCAACGTCCTGACTTTC
clone_size: .; v_call: TRBV6-1; d_call: .; j_call: TRBJ1-6; cdr3_aa: CASSEVRDSPLHF; cdr3_nt: TGTGCCAGCAGCGAAGTTCGGGATTCACCCCTCCACTTT
clone_size: .; v_call: TRBV28; d_call: TRBD2; j_call: TRBJ2-5; cdr3_aa: CASSPQTSSQETQYF; cdr3_nt: TGTGCCAGCAGTCCCCAGACTAGCTCCCAAGAGACCCAGTACTTC
clone_size: .; v_call: TRBV28; d_call: TRBD2; j_call: TRBJ2-3; cdr3_aa: CASSFQAGEGTDTQYF; cdr3_nt: TGTGCCAGCAGTTTCCAAGCGGGAGAGGGAACAGATACGCAGTATTTT
clone_size: .; v_call: TRBV12-3/TRBV12-4; d_call: .; j_call: TRBJ1-1; cdr3_aa: CASSSLPTEAFF; cdr3_nt: TGTGCCAGCAGTTCCCTTCCGACTGAAGCTTTCTTT
clone_size: .; v_call: TRBV6-6; d_call: .; j_call: TRBJ1-1; cdr3_aa: CASNPTGMNTEAFF; cdr3_nt: TGTGCCAGCAACCCAACAGGGATGAACACTGAAGCTTTCTTT
clone_size: .; v_call: TRBV7-8; d_call: TRBD2; j_call: TRBJ2-4; cdr3_aa: CASSSGGAKNIQYF; cdr3_nt: TGTGCCAGCAGCTCCGGGGGGGCCAAAAACATTCAGTACTTC
clone_size: .; v_call: TRBV13; d_call: TRBD1; j_call: TRBJ2-7; cdr3_aa: CASSLRRGQGRTYEQYF; cdr3_nt: TGTGCCAGCAGCTTAAGACGGGGACAGGGGCGGACCTACGAGCAGTACTTC
clone_size: .; v_call: TRBV7-3; d_call: TRBD2; j_call: TRBJ2-3; cdr3_aa: CASSLGGAGTSTDTQYF; cdr3_nt: TGTGCCAGCAGCTTAGGCGGAGCGGGGACTAGCACAGATACGCAGTATTTT
clone_size: .; v_call: TRBV7-9; d_call: .; j_call: TRBJ2-3; cdr3_aa: CASSKDSADTQYF; cdr3_nt: TGTGCCAGCAGCAAGGACAGCGCAGATACGCAGTATTTT